The present T cell receptor (beta chain) was sequenced within a study of blood T cell repertoires in COVID-19. At the level of the study: Samples representing acute and convalescent COVID-19 were sourced from the United States, Italy and Spain. From T cells, B-cell-depleted T cells, or PBMCs came the material, which was cDNA or gDNA.

Authors' data handling: The assay estimated nucleated cells by amplifying reference gene primers. Clones were sequenced by immunoSEQ multiplex PCR, and TCRdb holds only the in-frame ones, with some missing. V, J and clone size reflect that table, while D and trimming were determined from the DNA. Of about 130,000 clones listed, 85% were seen once; the top ten hold around 6.3%. This clone was seen only once. This CDR3 contains 12 residues. The V gene lost 7 bases and the J gene lost 7 bases, with 8 bases spanning the gap. Per germline, CDR1 MDHEN and CDR2 SYDVKM. Sequences were obtained from peripheral blood. J is TRBJ1-6 and V is TRBV28; D is uncertain. This clonotype was sampled from a man aged 80 or over with active or convalescent COVID-19. Here the CDR3 DNA reads TGTGCCAGCACTGTATTCAATTCACCCCTCCACTTT. Translated: CASTVFNSPLHF.